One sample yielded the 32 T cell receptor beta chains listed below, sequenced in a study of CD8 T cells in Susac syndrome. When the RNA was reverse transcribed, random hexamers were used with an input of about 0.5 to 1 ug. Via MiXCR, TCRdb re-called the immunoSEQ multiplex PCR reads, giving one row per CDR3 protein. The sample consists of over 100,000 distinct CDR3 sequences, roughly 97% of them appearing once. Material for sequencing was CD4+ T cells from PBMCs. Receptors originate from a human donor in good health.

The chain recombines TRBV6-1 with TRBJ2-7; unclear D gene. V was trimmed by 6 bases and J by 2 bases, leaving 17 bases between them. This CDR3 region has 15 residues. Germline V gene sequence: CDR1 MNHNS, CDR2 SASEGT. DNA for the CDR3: TGTGCCAGCAGATACCCCGAGACACGGGCCTACGAGCAGTACTTC. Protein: CASRYPETRAYEQYF.

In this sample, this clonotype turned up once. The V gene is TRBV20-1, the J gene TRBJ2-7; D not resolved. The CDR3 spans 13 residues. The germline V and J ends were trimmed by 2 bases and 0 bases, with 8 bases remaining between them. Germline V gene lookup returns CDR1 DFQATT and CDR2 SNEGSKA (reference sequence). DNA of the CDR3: TGCAGTGCTAGATCAGTGAGCTCCTACGAGCAGTACTTC. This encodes CSARSVSSYEQYF.

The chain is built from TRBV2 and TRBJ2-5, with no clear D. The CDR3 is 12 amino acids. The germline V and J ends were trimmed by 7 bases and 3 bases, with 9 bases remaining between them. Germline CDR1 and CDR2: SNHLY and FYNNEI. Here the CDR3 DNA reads TGTGCCAGCATAGGTCGCGAAGAGACCCAGTACTTC. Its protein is CASIGREETQYF.

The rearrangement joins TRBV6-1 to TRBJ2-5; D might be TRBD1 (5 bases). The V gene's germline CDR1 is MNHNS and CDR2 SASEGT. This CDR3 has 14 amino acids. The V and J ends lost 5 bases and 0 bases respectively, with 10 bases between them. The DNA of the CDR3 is TGTGCCAGCAGTACCCACAGGTACCAAGAGACCCAGTACTTC. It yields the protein CASSTHRYQETQYF.

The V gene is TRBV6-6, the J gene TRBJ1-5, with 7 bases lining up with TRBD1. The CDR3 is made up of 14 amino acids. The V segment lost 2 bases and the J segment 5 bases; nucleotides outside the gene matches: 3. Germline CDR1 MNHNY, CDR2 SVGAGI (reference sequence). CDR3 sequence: CASSYRGGDQPQHF. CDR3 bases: TGTGCCAGCAGTTACCGAGGGGGCGATCAGCCCCAGCATTTT.

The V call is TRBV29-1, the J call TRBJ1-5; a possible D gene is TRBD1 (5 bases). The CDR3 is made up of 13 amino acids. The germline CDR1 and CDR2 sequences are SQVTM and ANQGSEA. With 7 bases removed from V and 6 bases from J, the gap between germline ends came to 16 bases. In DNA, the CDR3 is TGCAGCGCCCAGGGAGGGGCCGGTCAGCCCCAGCATTTT. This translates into CSAQGGAGQPQHF.

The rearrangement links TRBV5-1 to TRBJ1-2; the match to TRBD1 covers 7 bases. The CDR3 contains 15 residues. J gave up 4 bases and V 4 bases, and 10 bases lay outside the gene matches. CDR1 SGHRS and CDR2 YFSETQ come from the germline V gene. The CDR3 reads CASSLLSGQLYGYTF. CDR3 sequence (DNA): TGCGCCAGCAGCCTCCTATCGGGACAGCTCTATGGCTACACCTTC.

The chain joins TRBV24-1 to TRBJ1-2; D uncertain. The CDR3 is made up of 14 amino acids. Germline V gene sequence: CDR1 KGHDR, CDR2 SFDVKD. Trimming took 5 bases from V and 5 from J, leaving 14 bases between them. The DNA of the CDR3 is TGTGCCACCAGTGGGGCAGGTGGCTTTTATGGCTACACCTTC. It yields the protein CATSGAGGFYGYTF.

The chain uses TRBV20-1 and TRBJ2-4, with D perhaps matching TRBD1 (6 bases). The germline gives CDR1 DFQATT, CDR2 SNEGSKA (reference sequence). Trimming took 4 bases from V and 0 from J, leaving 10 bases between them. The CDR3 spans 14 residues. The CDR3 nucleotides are TGCAGTGCTATTCGGGACACAGCCAAAAACATTCAGTACTTC. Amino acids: CSAIRDTAKNIQYF.

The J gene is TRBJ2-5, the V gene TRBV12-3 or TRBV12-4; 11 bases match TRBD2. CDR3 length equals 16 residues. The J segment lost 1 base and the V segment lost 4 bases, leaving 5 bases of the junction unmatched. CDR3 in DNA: TGTGCCAGCAGTTCCGGGACTAGCGGTTCCCAAGAGACCCAGTACTTC. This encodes CASSSGTSGSQETQYF.

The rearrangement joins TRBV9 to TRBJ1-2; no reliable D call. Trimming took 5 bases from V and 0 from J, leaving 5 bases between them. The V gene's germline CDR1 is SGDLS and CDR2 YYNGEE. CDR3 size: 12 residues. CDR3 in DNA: TGTGCCAGCAGTTTAGCTAACTATGGCTACACCTTC. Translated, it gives CASSLANYGYTF.

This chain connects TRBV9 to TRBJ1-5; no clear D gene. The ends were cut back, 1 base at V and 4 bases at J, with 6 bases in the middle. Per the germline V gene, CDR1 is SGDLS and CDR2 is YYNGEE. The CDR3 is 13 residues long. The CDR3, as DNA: TGTGCCAGCAGCGTAACGGAGAATCAGCCCCAGCATTTT. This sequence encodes CASSVTENQPQHF. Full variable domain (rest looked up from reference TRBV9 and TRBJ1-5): DSGVTQTPKHLITATGQRVTLRCSPRSGDLSVYWYQQSLDQGLQFLIQYYNGEERAKGNILERFSAQQFPDLHSELNLSSLELGDSALYFCASSVTENQPQHFGDGTRLSIL.

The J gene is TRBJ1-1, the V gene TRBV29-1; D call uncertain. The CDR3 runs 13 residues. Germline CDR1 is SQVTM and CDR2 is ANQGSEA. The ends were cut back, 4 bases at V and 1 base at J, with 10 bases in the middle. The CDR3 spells CSVGFGPNTEAFF. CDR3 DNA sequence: TGCAGCGTTGGATTCGGCCCGAACACTGAAGCTTTCTTT. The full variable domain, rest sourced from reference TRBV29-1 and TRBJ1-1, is SAVISQKPSRDICQRGTSLTIQCQVDSQVTMMFWYRQQPGQSLTLIATANQGSEATYESGFVIDKFPISRPNLTFSTLTVSNMSPEDSSIYLCSVGFGPNTEAFFGQGTRLTVV.

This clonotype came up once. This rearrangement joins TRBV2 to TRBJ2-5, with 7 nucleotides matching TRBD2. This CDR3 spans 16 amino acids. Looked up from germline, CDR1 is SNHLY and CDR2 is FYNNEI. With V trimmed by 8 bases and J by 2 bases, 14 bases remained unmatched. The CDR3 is CASVRRPPGGQETQYF. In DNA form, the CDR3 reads TGTGCCAGCGTCCGACGGCCCCCGGGAGGTCAAGAGACCCAGTACTTC. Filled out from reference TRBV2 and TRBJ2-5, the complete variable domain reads EPEVTQTPSHQVTQMGQEVILRCVPISNHLYFYWYRQILGQKVEFLVSFYNNEISEKSEIFDDQFSVERPDGSNFTLKIRSTKLEDSAMYFCASVRRPPGGQETQYFGPGTRLLVL.

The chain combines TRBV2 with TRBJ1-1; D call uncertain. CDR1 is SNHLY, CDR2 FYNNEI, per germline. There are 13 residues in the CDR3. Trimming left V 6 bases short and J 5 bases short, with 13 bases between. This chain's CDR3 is CASRLAGGTEAFF. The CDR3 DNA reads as TGTGCCAGCAGACTGGCAGGAGGGACTGAAGCTTTCTTT.

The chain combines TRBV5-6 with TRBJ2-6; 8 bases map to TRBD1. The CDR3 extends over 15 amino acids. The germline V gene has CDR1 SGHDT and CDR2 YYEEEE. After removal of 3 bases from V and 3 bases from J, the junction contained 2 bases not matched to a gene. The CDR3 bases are TGTGCCAGCAGCTGGACAGGGTTTGGGGCCAACGTCCTGACTTTC. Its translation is CASSWTGFGANVLTF.

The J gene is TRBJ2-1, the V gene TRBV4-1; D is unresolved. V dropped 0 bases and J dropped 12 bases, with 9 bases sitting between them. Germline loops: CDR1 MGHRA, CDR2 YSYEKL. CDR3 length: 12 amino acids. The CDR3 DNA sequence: TGCGCCAGCAGCCAAGATCCTAACAGGCAGTTCTTC. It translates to CASSQDPNRQFF.

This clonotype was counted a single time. CDR3 sequence: CSARGPGIPTGELFF. The CDR3 DNA follows: TGCAGTGCTAGAGGTCCGGGGATACCCACCGGGGAGCTGTTTTTT. The gene calls are TRBV20-1 and TRBJ2-2; perhaps TRBD2 as D (5 bases). Per the germline V gene, CDR1 is DFQATT and CDR2 is SNEGSKA (reference sequence). V gave up 1 base and J gave up 4 bases, with 13 bases separating them. The CDR3 totals 15 residues.

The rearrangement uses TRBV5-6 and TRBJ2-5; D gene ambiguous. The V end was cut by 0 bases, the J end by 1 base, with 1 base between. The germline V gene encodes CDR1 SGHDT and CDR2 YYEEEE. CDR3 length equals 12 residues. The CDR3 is CASSLAQETQYF. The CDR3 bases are TGTGCCAGCAGCTTGGCCCAAGAGACCCAGTACTTC.

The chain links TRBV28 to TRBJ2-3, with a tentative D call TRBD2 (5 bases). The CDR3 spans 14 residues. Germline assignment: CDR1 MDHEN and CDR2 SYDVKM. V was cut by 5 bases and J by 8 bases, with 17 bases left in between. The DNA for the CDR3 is TGTGCCAGCAGTCCCGGACTGGGCCCCGGTACGCAGTATTTT. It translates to CASSPGLGPGTQYF. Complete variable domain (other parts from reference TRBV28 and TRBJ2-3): DVKVTQSSRYLVKRTGEKVFLECVQDMDHENMFWYRQDPGLGLRLIYFSYDVKMKEKGDIPEGYSVSREKKERFSLILESASTNQTSMYLCASSPGLGPGTQYFGPGTRLTVL.

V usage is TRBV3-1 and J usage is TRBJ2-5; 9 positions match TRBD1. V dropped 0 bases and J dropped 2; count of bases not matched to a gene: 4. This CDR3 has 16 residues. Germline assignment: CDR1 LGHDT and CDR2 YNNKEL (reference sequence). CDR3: CASSQDGTGQQETQYF. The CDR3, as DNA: TGTGCCAGCAGCCAAGATGGGACAGGGCAGCAAGAGACCCAGTACTTC.

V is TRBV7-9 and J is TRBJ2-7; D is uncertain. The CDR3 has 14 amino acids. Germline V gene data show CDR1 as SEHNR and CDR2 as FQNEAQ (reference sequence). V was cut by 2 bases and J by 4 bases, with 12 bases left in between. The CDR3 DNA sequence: TGTGCCAGCAGCTTAACCCCGGCGAGTTACGAGCAGTACTTC. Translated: CASSLTPASYEQYF.

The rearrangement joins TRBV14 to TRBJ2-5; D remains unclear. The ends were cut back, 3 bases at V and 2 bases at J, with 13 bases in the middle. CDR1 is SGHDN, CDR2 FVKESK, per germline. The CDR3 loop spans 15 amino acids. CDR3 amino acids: CASSHASRRQETQYF. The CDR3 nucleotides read TGTGCCAGCAGCCACGCATCCAGGAGACAAGAGACCCAGTACTTC.

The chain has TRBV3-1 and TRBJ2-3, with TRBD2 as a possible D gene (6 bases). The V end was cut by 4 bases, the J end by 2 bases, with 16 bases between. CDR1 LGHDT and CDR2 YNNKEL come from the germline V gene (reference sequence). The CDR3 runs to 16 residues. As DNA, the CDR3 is TGTGCCAGCAGCCTCCTCGGGAGTACGATCACAGATACGCAGTATTTT. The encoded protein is CASSLLGSTITDTQYF.

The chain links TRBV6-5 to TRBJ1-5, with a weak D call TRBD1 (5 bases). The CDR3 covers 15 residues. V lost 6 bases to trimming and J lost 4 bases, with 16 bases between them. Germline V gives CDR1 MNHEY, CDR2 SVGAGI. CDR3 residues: CASSYSGAQNQPQHF. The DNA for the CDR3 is TGTGCCAGCAGCTATTCCGGGGCGCAGAATCAGCCCCAGCATTTT.

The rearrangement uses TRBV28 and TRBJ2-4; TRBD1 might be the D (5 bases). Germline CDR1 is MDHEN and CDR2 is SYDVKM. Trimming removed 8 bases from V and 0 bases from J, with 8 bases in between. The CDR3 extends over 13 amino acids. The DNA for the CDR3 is TGTGCCAGCCAAGACAGAGCCAAAAACATTCAGTACTTC. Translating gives CASQDRAKNIQYF. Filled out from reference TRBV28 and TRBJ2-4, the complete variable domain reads DVKVTQSSRYLVKRTGEKVFLECVQDMDHENMFWYRQDPGLGLRLIYFSYDVKMKEKGDIPEGYSVSREKKERFSLILESASTNQTSMYLCASQDRAKNIQYFGAGTRLSVL.

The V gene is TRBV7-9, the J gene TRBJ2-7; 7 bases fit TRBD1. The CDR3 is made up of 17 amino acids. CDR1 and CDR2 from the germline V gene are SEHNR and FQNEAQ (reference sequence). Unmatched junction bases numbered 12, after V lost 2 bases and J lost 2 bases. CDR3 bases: TGTGCCAGCAGCTTAAGGGACAGAGCTTCGGAACCCTACGAGCAGTACTTC. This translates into CASSLRDRASEPYEQYF. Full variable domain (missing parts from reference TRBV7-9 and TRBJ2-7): DTGVSQNPRHKITKRGQNVTFRCDPISEHNRLYWYRQTLGQGPEFLTYFQNEAQLEKSRLLSDRFSAERPKGSFSTLEIQRTEQGDSAMYLCASSLRDRASEPYEQYFGPGTRLTVT.

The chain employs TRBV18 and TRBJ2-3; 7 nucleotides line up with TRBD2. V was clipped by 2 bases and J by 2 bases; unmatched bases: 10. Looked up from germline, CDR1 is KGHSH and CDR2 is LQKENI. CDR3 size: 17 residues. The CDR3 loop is CASSPILRELLTDTQYF. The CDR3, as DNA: TGTGCCAGCTCACCAATTCTGCGGGAGCTCCTCACAGATACGCAGTATTTT.

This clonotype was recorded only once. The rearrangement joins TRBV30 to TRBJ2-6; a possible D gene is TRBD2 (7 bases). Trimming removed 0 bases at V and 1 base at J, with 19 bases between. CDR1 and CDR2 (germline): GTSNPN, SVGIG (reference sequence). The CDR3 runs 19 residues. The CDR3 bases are TGTGCCTGGAGTGTAGGAGTGGGGGGGGCTTTATCTGGGGCCAACGTCCTGACTTTC. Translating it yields CAWSVGVGGALSGANVLTF.

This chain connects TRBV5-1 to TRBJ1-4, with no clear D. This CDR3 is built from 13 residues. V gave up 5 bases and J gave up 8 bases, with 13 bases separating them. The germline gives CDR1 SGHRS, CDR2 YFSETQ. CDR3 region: CASSRSLGEKLFF. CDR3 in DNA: TGCGCCAGCAGTCGGTCCCTTGGCGAAAAACTGTTTTTT.

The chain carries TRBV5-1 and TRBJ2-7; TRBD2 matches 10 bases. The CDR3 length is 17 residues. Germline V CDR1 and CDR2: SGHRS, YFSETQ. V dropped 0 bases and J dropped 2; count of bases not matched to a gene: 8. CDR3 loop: CASSLGSSGRPTYEQYF. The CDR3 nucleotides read TGCGCCAGCAGCTTGGGCTCTAGCGGGAGACCCACCTACGAGCAGTACTTC.

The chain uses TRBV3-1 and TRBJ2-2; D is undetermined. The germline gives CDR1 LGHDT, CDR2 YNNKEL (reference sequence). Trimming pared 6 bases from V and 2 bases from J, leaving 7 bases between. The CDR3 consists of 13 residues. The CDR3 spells CASRWGNTGELFF. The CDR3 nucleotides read TGTGCCAGCAGGTGGGGTAACACCGGGGAGCTGTTTTTT.